Listed below are T cell receptor beta chains from one sample, sequenced in a study of neurological immune-mediated disorders. Each CDR3 protein gets one entry after TCRdb re-called the 5' RACE reads with MiXCR. This table has 65,000 to 70,000 distinct CDR3 sequences, under 5% appearing once. Sequencing was performed on PBMCs. These TCRs come from a man aged 45 to 65 with multiple sclerosis. The CDR3 runs from the conserved cysteine through the conserved F or W. A D gene is named only where the DNA matches it firmly. Some rows mark clone size as missing; the rest say once, few, many or name a class of expanded clone.

abundance: many
v_gene: TRBV5-1
d_gene: NA
j_gene: TRBJ2-5
CDR3nt: TGCGCCAGCAGCCCCGGGAGAGAAGAGACCCAGTACTTC
CDR3aa: CASSPGREETQYF

abundance: many
v_gene: TRBV3-1
d_gene: NA
j_gene: TRBJ1-5
CDR3nt: TGTGCCAGCAGCTACGGGAATCAGCCCCAGCATTTT
CDR3aa: CASSYGNQPQHF

abundance: NA
v_gene: TRBV10-1
d_gene: NA
j_gene: TRBJ2-3
CDR3nt: TGCGCCAGCAGTGATTGGAAATTAGGAACCACGTCTGCCACAGATACGCAGTATTTT
CDR3aa: CASSDWKLGTTSATDTQYF

abundance: many
v_gene: TRBV29-1
d_gene: TRBD1
j_gene: TRBJ1-1
CDR3nt: TGCAGCGTTGAAGATCGGACAGGGGGCACTGAAGCTTTCTTT
CDR3aa: CSVEDRTGGTEAFF

abundance: many
v_gene: TRBV5-5
d_gene: NA
j_gene: TRBJ2-2
CDR3nt: TGTGCCAGCAGCCGACAATATACGAACACCGGGGAGCTGTTTTTT
CDR3aa: CASSRQYTNTGELFF

abundance: few
v_gene: TRBV18
d_gene: TRBD1
j_gene: TRBJ1-1
CDR3nt: TGTGCCAGCTCACCACGCGGGACAGGGAGGAACACTGAAGCTTTCTTT
CDR3aa: CASSPRGTGRNTEAFF

abundance: many
v_gene: TRBV6-6
d_gene: NA
j_gene: TRBJ2-6
CDR3nt: TGTGCCAGCAGCCCCCGGGACGGCTCTGGGGCCAACGTCCTGACTTTC
CDR3aa: CASSPRDGSGANVLTF

abundance: many
v_gene: TRBV7-9
d_gene: NA
j_gene: TRBJ2-3
CDR3nt: TGTGCCAGCAGCTCTTACTTGGGAGGCACAGATACGCAGTATTTT
CDR3aa: CASSSYLGGTDTQYF

abundance: many
v_gene: TRBV20-1
d_gene: TRBD1
j_gene: TRBJ2-2
CDR3nt: TGCAGTGCCCAGCGACAGGGGGCGGACACCGGGGAGCTGTTTTTT
CDR3aa: CSAQRQGADTGELFF

abundance: many
v_gene: TRBV5-5
d_gene: NA
j_gene: TRBJ2-3
CDR3nt: TGTGCCAGCAAAGCTTATTGGGGAAGCACAGATACGCAGTATTTT
CDR3aa: CASKAYWGSTDTQYF

abundance: many
v_gene: TRBV3-1
d_gene: NA
j_gene: TRBJ1-6
CDR3nt: TGTGCCAGCAGCCAGAGGGAGCAAAATTCACCCCTCCACTTT
CDR3aa: CASSQREQNSPLHF

abundance: many
v_gene: TRBV7-9
d_gene: NA
j_gene: TRBJ2-5
CDR3nt: TGTGCCAGCAGCTCGGACAATATCCAAGAGACCCAGTACTTC
CDR3aa: CASSSDNIQETQYF

abundance: many
v_gene: TRBV7-9
d_gene: TRBD1
j_gene: TRBJ2-5
CDR3nt: TGTGCCAGCAGCCGGGACAGTAGTCTGGAGACCCAGTACTTC
CDR3aa: CASSRDSSLETQYF

abundance: many
v_gene: TRBV19
d_gene: TRBD1
j_gene: TRBJ1-1
CDR3nt: TGTGCCAGTAGTATAGGTAACAGGGGTGAAGCTTTCTTT
CDR3aa: CASSIGNRGEAFF

abundance: many
v_gene: TRBV7-2
d_gene: TRBD2
j_gene: TRBJ2-4
CDR3nt: TGTGCCAGCAGCTTGGGACTAGCGTGGAACATTCAGTACTTC
CDR3aa: CASSLGLAWNIQYF

abundance: many
v_gene: TRBV5-1
d_gene: NA
j_gene: TRBJ2-1
CDR3nt: TGCGCCAGCGGGTTTATGGGGGTCACCAATGAGCAGTTCTTC
CDR3aa: CASGFMGVTNEQFF

abundance: many
v_gene: TRBV12-3/TRBV12-4
d_gene: NA
j_gene: TRBJ1-1
CDR3nt: TGTGCCAGCAGCCCAACCAGGGGAAAGAACACTGAAGCTTTCTTT
CDR3aa: CASSPTRGKNTEAFF

abundance: many
v_gene: TRBV25-1
d_gene: NA
j_gene: TRBJ1-1
CDR3nt: TGTGCCAGCAGTGACGGAGGCGGAGCTTTCTTT
CDR3aa: CASSDGGGAFF

abundance: many
v_gene: TRBV2
d_gene: NA
j_gene: TRBJ1-5
CDR3nt: TGTGCCAGCAGTGGACCTAGCAATCAGCCCCAGAATTTT
CDR3aa: CASSGPSNQPQNF

abundance: many
v_gene: TRBV7-2
d_gene: NA
j_gene: TRBJ2-1
CDR3nt: TGTGCCAGCAGCTTCGTAGGGACTGCATCCTACAATGAGCAGTTCTTC
CDR3aa: CASSFVGTASYNEQFF

abundance: many
v_gene: TRBV11-2
d_gene: NA
j_gene: TRBJ1-1
CDR3nt: TGTGCCAGCAGGACGTCGGGGACCACTGAAGCTTTCTTT
CDR3aa: CASRTSGTTEAFF

abundance: many
v_gene: TRBV4-1
d_gene: NA
j_gene: TRBJ1-1
CDR3nt: TGCGCCAGCAGCCATCCGGTGTCGGGTGAAGCTTTCTTT
CDR3aa: CASSHPVSGEAFF

abundance: many
v_gene: TRBV7-7
d_gene: TRBD1
j_gene: TRBJ1-4
CDR3nt: TGTGCCAGCAGCGCCGGGACAGGGAATGAAAAACTGTTTTTT
CDR3aa: CASSAGTGNEKLFF

abundance: many
v_gene: TRBV20-1
d_gene: NA
j_gene: TRBJ1-5
CDR3nt: TGCAGTGCCGCGACACAGGGATCACATCAGCCCCAGCATTTT
CDR3aa: CSAATQGSHQPQHF

abundance: few
v_gene: TRBV4-2
d_gene: NA
j_gene: TRBJ2-2
CDR3nt: TGTGCCAGCAGCCAAGATCCGGGCAAGAACACCGGGGAGCTGTTTTTT
CDR3aa: CASSQDPGKNTGELFF

abundance: many
v_gene: TRBV28
d_gene: TRBD1
j_gene: TRBJ1-4
CDR3nt: TGTGCCAGCAGTTTACTTCAGGGGGTAGGGGAAAAACTGTTTTTT
CDR3aa: CASSLLQGVGEKLFF

abundance: few
v_gene: TRBV20-1
d_gene: NA
j_gene: TRBJ1-1
CDR3nt: TGCAGTGCCCCCGGACACCCGAACACTGAAGCTTTCTTT
CDR3aa: CSAPGHPNTEAFF

abundance: many
v_gene: TRBV7-6
d_gene: NA
j_gene: TRBJ1-5
CDR3nt: TGTGCCAGCAGCCCCCATTCGGGATCGGGTCAGCCCCAGCATTTT
CDR3aa: CASSPHSGSGQPQHF

abundance: many
v_gene: TRBV5-1
d_gene: NA
j_gene: TRBJ2-2
CDR3nt: TGCGCCAGCAGGGTGGATAGCTCGAACACCGGGGAGCTGTTTTTT
CDR3aa: CASRVDSSNTGELFF

abundance: many
v_gene: TRBV5-1
d_gene: NA
j_gene: TRBJ2-5
CDR3nt: TGCGCCAGCAGCTTGCCGGGGCTAGGCGAGACCCAGTACTTC
CDR3aa: CASSLPGLGETQYF

abundance: NA
v_gene: TRBV11-2
d_gene: NA
j_gene: TRBJ2-5
CDR3nt: TGTGCCAGCAGCTTAGGGCGGGGGACAGGCCAAGAGACCCAGTACTTC
CDR3aa: CASSLGRGTGQETQYF

abundance: many
v_gene: TRBV20-1
d_gene: TRBD1
j_gene: TRBJ1-5
CDR3nt: TGCAGTGCTAGAGACTTACAGGGGAATCAGCCCCAGAATTTT
CDR3aa: CSARDLQGNQPQNF

abundance: many
v_gene: TRBV6-5
d_gene: NA
j_gene: TRBJ1-6
CDR3nt: TGTGCCAGCAGTTATGGGGGGGGCTGGCATTCACCCCTCCACTTT
CDR3aa: CASSYGGGWHSPLHF

abundance: few
v_gene: TRBV28
d_gene: NA
j_gene: TRBJ2-6
CDR3nt: TGTGCCAGCAGGCACCGGGTTATAGGGGCCGGGGCCAAAGTCCTGACTTTC
CDR3aa: CASRHRVIGAGAKVLTF

abundance: many
v_gene: TRBV5-1
d_gene: NA
j_gene: TRBJ2-2
CDR3nt: TGCGCCAGCAGCTTGACTGTAGCGGACACCGGGGAGCTGTTTTTT
CDR3aa: CASSLTVADTGELFF

abundance: many
v_gene: TRBV6-2/TRBV6-3
d_gene: TRBD1
j_gene: TRBJ1-1
CDR3nt: TGTGCCAGCAGTTACGCCGGGACAGGGGGGACTGAAGCTTTCTTT
CDR3aa: CASSYAGTGGTEAFF

abundance: few
v_gene: TRBV5-1
d_gene: TRBD1
j_gene: TRBJ1-5
CDR3nt: TGCGCCAGCAGCCCGGGGACAGCTAATCAGCCCCAGAATTTT
CDR3aa: CASSPGTANQPQNF

abundance: few
v_gene: TRBV10-3
d_gene: TRBD1
j_gene: TRBJ2-7
CDR3nt: TGTGCCATCAGTCATTCGACAGGGTCCTACGAGCAGTACTTC
CDR3aa: CAISHSTGSYEQYF

abundance: many
v_gene: TRBV6-5
d_gene: NA
j_gene: TRBJ2-7
CDR3nt: TGTGCCAGCAGTCGACGAAGGGACGAAATCTACGAGCAGTACTTC
CDR3aa: CASSRRRDEIYEQYF

abundance: many
v_gene: TRBV6-4
d_gene: NA
j_gene: TRBJ2-1
CDR3nt: TGTGCCAGCAGTGACTCTTTGGGGACGGGTGGCAATGAGCAGTTCTTC
CDR3aa: CASSDSLGTGGNEQFF

abundance: many
v_gene: TRBV12-3/TRBV12-4
d_gene: NA
j_gene: TRBJ1-1
CDR3nt: TGTGCCAGCCGGTCAGGACAGTCGAACACTGAAGCTTTCTTT
CDR3aa: CASRSGQSNTEAFF

abundance: many
v_gene: TRBV12-3/TRBV12-4
d_gene: NA
j_gene: TRBJ1-2
CDR3nt: TGTGCCAGCAGTTTAGGCGTCGGAACAGAGAATAAATATGGCTACACCTTC
CDR3aa: CASSLGVGTENKYGYTF

abundance: many
v_gene: TRBV15
d_gene: NA
j_gene: TRBJ1-4
CDR3nt: TGTGCCACCAGCAGAGATTCGGCTGCAACTAATGAAAAACTGTTTTTT
CDR3aa: CATSRDSAATNEKLFF

abundance: many
v_gene: TRBV7-9
d_gene: NA
j_gene: TRBJ1-2
CDR3nt: TGTGCCAGCAGCTTACGGGGGGAGAGAGCTAACTATGGCTACACCTTC
CDR3aa: CASSLRGERANYGYTF

abundance: many
v_gene: TRBV7-2
d_gene: NA
j_gene: TRBJ2-2
CDR3nt: TGTGCCAGCAGCTTAGCGGGACTTGACACCGGGGAGCTGTTTTTT
CDR3aa: CASSLAGLDTGELFF

abundance: many
v_gene: TRBV7-8
d_gene: TRBD1
j_gene: TRBJ2-5
CDR3nt: TGTGCCAGCAGCTTAGGACAGGGGGTCGAGACCCAGTACTTC
CDR3aa: CASSLGQGVETQYF

abundance: many
v_gene: TRBV5-1
d_gene: TRBD2
j_gene: TRBJ2-1
CDR3nt: TGCGCCAGCAGCTTGGAACCTAGCGGGGGCGGAAGCTCCTACAATGAGCAGTTCTTC
CDR3aa: CASSLEPSGGGSSYNEQFF

abundance: many
v_gene: TRBV5-1
d_gene: NA
j_gene: TRBJ2-2
CDR3nt: TGCGCCAGCAGCTTCGTTCCCAGCACCGGGGAGCTGTTTTTT
CDR3aa: CASSFVPSTGELFF

abundance: many
v_gene: TRBV4-1
d_gene: TRBD1
j_gene: TRBJ1-4
CDR3nt: TGCGCCAGCAGCCAAGGGCCTGACAGGGGGCCTGAAAAACTGTTTTTT
CDR3aa: CASSQGPDRGPEKLFF

abundance: many
v_gene: TRBV5-1
d_gene: TRBD1
j_gene: TRBJ1-5
CDR3nt: TGCGCCAGCAGCCGGACAGGCCTTAGCAATCAGCCCCAGCATTTT
CDR3aa: CASSRTGLSNQPQHF

abundance: many
v_gene: TRBV29-1
d_gene: NA
j_gene: TRBJ2-4
CDR3nt: TGCAGCGTTGCTAGCGATCAAAAAAACATTCAGTACTTC
CDR3aa: CSVASDQKNIQYF

abundance: many
v_gene: TRBV10-3
d_gene: NA
j_gene: TRBJ1-4
CDR3nt: TGTGCCATCAGGGAGAGGGAAGATGAAAAACTGTTTTTT
CDR3aa: CAIREREDEKLFF

abundance: many
v_gene: TRBV11-2
d_gene: NA
j_gene: TRBJ1-6
CDR3nt: TGTGCCAGCACCTCATTCGCCGATAATTCACCCCTCCACTTT
CDR3aa: CASTSFADNSPLHF

abundance: many
v_gene: TRBV20-1
d_gene: NA
j_gene: TRBJ1-5
CDR3nt: TGCAGTGCTAGTGGGAGCAATCAGCCCCAGCATTTT
CDR3aa: CSASGSNQPQHF

abundance: NA
v_gene: TRBV6-6
d_gene: TRBD1
j_gene: TRBJ1-2
CDR3nt: TGTACCAGCCAAGGGGGCGGGAGCTATGGCTACACCTTC
CDR3aa: CTSQGGGSYGYTF

abundance: many
v_gene: TRBV5-1
d_gene: NA
j_gene: TRBJ2-5
CDR3nt: TGCGCCAGCAGCCCCGGTGGGGGGCTCGAGACCCAGTACTTC
CDR3aa: CASSPGGGLETQYF

abundance: few
v_gene: TRBV4-1
d_gene: NA
j_gene: TRBJ1-2
CDR3nt: TGCGCCAGCAGCCAATTCTTGGACAGAGTCTATGGCTACACCTTC
CDR3aa: CASSQFLDRVYGYTF